Reported below is one T cell receptor beta chain. These data come from a study of blood T cell repertoires in COVID-19. Study at large: T cells, B-cell-depleted T cells, or PBMCs supplied cDNA or gDNA.

In the original workflow: Nucleated cell number was recorded as an estimate derived from reference gene primer amplification. The assay was immunoSEQ multiplex PCR, and TCRdb's table has in-frame clones only and misses some. The D gene and trimming were derived from the DNA, and the V and J assignments and clone size from that table. The sample consists of fewer than 15,000 clones, approximately 70% of them appearing once. Sequences were obtained from peripheral blood. This receptor was taken from a human donor in a cohort sampled during active COVID-19.

CDR3 DNA sequence: TGTGCCACCTGGACTAGCGGAAACTACGAGCAGTACTTC. This encodes CATWTSGNYEQYF. The V gene is TRBV5-4, the J gene TRBJ2-7; 10 bases agree with TRBD2. This CDR3 region has 13 residues. Trimming cost V 9 bases and J 3 bases; bases outside gene matches: 6. Germline CDR1 and CDR2: SGHNT and YYREEE (reference sequence).